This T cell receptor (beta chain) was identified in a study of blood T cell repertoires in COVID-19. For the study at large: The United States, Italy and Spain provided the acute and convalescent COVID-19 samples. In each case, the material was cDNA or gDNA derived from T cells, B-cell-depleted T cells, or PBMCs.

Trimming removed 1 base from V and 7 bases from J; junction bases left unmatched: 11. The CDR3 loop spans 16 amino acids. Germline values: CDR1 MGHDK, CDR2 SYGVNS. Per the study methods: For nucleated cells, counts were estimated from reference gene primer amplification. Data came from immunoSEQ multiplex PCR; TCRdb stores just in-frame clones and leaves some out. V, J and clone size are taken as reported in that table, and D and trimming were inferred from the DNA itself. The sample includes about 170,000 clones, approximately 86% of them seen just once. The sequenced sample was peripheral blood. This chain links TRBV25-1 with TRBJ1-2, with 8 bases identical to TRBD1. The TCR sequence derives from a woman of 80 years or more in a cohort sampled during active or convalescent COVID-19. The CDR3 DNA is TGTGCCAGCAGTGAATTGTCGTCAGGGGGCCTTGGTGGCTACACCTTC. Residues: CASSELSSGGLGGYTF.